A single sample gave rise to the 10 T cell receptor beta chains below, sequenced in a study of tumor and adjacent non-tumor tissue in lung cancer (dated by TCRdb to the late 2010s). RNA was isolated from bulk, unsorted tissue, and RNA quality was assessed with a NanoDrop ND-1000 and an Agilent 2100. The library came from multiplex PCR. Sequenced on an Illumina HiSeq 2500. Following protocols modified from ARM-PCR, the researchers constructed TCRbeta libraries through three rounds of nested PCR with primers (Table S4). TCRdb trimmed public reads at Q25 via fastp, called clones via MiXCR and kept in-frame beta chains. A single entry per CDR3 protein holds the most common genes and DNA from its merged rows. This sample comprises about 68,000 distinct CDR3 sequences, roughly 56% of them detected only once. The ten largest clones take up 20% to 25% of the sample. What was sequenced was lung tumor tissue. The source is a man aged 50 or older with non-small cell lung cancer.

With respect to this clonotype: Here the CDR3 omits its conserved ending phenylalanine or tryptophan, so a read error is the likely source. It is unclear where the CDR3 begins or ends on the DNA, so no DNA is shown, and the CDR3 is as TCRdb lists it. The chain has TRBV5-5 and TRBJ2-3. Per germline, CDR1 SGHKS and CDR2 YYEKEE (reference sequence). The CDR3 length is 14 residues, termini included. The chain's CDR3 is CASSRSPGTDTEYS.

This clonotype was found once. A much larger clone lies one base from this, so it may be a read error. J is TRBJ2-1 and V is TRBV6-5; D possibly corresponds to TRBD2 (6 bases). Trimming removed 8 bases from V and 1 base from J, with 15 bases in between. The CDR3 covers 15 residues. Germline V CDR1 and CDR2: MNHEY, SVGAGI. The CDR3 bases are TGTGCCAGCTGTGACTATGGGGGGTCCTACAATGAGCAGTTCTTC. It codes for CASCDYGGSYNEQFF.

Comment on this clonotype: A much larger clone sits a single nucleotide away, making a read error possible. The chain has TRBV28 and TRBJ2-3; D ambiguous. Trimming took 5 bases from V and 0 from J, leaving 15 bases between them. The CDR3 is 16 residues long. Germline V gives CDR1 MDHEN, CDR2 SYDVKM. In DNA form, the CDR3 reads TGTGCCAGCAGTCCCCTGAGCTGGAAGAGCACAGATACGCAGTATTTT. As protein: CASSPLSWKSTDTQYF.

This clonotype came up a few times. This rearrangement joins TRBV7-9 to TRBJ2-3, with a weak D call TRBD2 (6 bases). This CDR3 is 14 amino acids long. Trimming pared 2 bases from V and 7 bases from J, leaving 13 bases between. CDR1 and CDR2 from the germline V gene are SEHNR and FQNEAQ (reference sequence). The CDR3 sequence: CASSLRLDGNTQYF. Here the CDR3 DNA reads TGTGCCAGCAGCTTAAGACTAGACGGAAATACGCAGTATTTT.

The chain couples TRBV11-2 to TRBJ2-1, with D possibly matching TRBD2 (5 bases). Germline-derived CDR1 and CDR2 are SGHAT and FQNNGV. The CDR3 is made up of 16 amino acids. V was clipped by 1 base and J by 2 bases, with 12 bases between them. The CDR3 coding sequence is TGTGCCAGCAGCTTAGGTTCGGGGAGACCCTACAATGAGCAGTTCTTC. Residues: CASSLGSGRPYNEQFF.

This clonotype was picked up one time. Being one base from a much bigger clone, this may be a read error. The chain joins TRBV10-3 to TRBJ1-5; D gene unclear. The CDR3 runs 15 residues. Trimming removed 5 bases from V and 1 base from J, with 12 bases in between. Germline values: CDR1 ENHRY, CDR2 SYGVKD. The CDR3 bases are TGTGCCATCAGTAGCACTAGAGGAAGCAATCAGCCCCAGCATTTT. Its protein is CAISSTRGSNQPQHF.

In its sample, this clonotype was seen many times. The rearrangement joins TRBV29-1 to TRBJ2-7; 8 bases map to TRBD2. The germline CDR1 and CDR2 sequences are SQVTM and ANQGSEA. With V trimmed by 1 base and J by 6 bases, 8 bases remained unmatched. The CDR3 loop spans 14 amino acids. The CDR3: CSVEGQAGAGEQYF. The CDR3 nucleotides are TGCAGCGTTGAAGGGCAAGCGGGAGCGGGCGAGCAGTACTTC.

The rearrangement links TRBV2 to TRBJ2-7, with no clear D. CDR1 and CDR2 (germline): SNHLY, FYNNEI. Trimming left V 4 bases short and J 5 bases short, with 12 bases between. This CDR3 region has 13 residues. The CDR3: CASSVRQHDEQYF. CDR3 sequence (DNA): TGTGCCAGCAGTGTCCGGCAGCACGACGAGCAGTACTTC.

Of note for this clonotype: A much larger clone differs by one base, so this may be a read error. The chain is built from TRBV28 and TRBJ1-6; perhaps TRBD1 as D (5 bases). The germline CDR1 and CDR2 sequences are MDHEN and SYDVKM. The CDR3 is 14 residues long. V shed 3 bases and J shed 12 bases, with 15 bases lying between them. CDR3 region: CASSFGQGGLPLHF. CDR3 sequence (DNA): TGTGCCAGCAGTTTCGGGCAGGGTGGATTACCCCTCCACTTT.

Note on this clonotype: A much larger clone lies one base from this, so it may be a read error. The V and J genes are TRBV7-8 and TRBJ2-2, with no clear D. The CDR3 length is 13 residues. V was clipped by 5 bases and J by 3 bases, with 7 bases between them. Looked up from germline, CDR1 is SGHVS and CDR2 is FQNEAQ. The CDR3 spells CASSQKHTGELFF. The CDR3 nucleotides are TGTGCCAGCAGCCAGAAGCACACCGGGGAGCTGTTTTTT.